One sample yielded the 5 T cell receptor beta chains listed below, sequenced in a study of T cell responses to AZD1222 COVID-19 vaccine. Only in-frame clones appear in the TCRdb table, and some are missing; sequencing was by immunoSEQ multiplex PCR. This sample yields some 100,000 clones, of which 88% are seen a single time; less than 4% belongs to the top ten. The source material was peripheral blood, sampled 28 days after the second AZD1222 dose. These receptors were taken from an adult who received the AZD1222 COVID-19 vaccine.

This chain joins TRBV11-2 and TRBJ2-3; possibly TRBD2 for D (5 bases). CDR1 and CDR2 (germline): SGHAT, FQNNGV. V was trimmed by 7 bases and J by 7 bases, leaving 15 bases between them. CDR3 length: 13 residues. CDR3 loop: CASTTGSFNTQYF. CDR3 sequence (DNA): TGTGCCAGCACCACGGGATCTTTCAATACGCAGTATTTT.

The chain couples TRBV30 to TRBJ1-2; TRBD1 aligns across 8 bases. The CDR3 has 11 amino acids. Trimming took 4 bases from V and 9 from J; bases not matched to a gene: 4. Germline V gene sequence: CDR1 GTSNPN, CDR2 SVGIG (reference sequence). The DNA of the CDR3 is TGTGCCTGGATGGCAGGGGGCAGCTACACCTTC. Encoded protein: CAWMAGGSYTF.

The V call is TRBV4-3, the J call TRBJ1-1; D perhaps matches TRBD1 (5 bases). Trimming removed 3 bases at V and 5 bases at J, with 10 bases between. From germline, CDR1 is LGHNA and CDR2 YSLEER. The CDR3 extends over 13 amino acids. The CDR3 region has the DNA TGCGCCAGCAGCCAGGGGGTTTTGACTGAAGCTTTCTTT. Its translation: CASSQGVLTEAFF.

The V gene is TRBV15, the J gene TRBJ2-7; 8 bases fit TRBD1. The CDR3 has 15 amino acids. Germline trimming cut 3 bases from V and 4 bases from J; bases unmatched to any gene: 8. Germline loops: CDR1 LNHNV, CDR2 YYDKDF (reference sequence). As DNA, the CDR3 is TGTGCCACCAGCAGGCCGGGACAGGCGAGATACGAGCAGTACTTC. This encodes CATSRPGQARYEQYF.

The DNA of the CDR3 is TGTGCCAGCAGCTTAGCTAGCGGGGGATGGGAGACCCAGTACTTC. Protein sequence: CASSLASGGWETQYF. The chain uses TRBV7-2 and TRBJ2-5, with 9 bases identical to TRBD2. The CDR3 spans 15 residues. CDR1 is SGHTA and CDR2 is FQGNSA in the germline V gene. The V gene end was trimmed by 0 bases and the J gene end by 5 bases; junction bases not matched to a gene: 4. Drawing the rest from reference TRBV7-2 and TRBJ2-5, the complete variable domain is GAGVSQSPSNKVTEKGKDVELRCDPISGHTALYWYRQSLGQGLEFLIYFQGNSAPDKSGLPSDRFSAERTGGSVSTLTIQRTQQEDSAVYLCASSLASGGWETQYFGPGTRLLVL.